In this sample, the clone carrying this T cell receptor (beta chain) turned up once. What it binds is unknown. The sample belongs to a study of T cell clonotyping in hematopoietic cell transplantation. CDR1 is SGHTA, CDR2 FQGNSA, per germline. V lost 6 bases, J lost 4 bases, and 6 bases stayed unmatched. The CDR3 is 16 amino acids. Study outcomes and limitations: Without cell sorting, CD4 versus CD8 contributions remain unresolved.

The data were produced by immunoSEQ multiplex PCR, yet TCRdb's version contains in-frame clones alone and is incomplete. The sample lists around 24,000 clones, 70% to 85% occurring once. This sample's time point: recipient sample about 28 days before transplant, after cytoreduction. This TCR came from a woman between 55 and 75 years old with acute myeloid leukemia. Some clones in this sample may be carry-over from other donors' samples. The sample here was peripheral blood mononuclear cells, taken before stem cell transplant. The chain joins TRBV7-2 to TRBJ2-3; TRBD2 aligns across 14 bases. The CDR3 DNA reads TGTGCCAGCAGACTGGGACTAGCGGGAGTTGCAGATACGCAGTATTTT. It encodes CASRLGLAGVADTQYF.